These 25 T cell receptor beta chains were sequenced from one sample in a study of cytomegalovirus exposure and HLA in healthy donors (dated by TCRdb to about 2017). The library was produced with the immunoSEQ multiplex PCR assay. TCRdb limited this immuneACCESS table to in-frame rearrangements with V and J called. A share of clones is missing; checked studies link under half to unresolved V genes, and the rest is unexplained. The sample table records 300,000 to 450,000 clones; about nine tenths of these occur just once. The ten largest clones add up to roughly 0.75% of the sample. Sequencing was performed on PBMCs. The receptors were sampled from a woman aged 18-35 years in good health and CMV-seronegative.

The rearrangement joins TRBV29-1 to TRBJ1-1; D possibly corresponds to TRBD1 (6 bases). Germline CDR1 reads SQVTM; CDR2 reads ANQGSEA. This CDR3 region has 11 residues. V was clipped by 5 bases and J by 7 bases, with 11 bases between them. In DNA, the CDR3 is TGCAGCGTTTCGACAGGCTTTGAAGCTTTCTTT. Protein product: CSVSTGFEAFF.

This clone was picked up one time. Here the CDR3 reads CASAWGQNYGYTF. The CDR3 DNA reads as TGTGCCAGTGCATGGGGGCAAAACTATGGCTACACCTTC. This chain connects TRBV19 to TRBJ1-2; possibly TRBD1 for D (6 bases). Deletions cut 8 bases from V and 2 bases from J, with 12 bases between. The CDR3 is made up of 13 amino acids. Germline loops: CDR1 LNHDA, CDR2 SQIVND (reference sequence).

The gene calls are TRBV18 and TRBJ2-7, with 11 nucleotides matching TRBD1. V lost 3 bases, J lost 2 bases, and 6 bases stayed unmatched. CDR1 and CDR2 (germline): KGHSH, LQKENI. There are 16 residues in the CDR3. The CDR3 loop is CASSPSPGQGAYEQYF. CDR3 DNA: TGTGCCAGCTCACCCTCGCCGGGACAGGGGGCCTACGAGCAGTACTTC.

The chain joins TRBV28 to TRBJ1-4; 7 nucleotides align to TRBD1. The CDR3 covers 14 residues. V trimming: 10 bases; J trimming: 4 bases; junction bases outside the gene matches: 9. The V gene's germline CDR1 is MDHEN and CDR2 SYDVKM. Here the CDR3 DNA reads TGTGCCACCCTAGGACAGGCTTATAATGAAAAACTGTTTTTT. Translation: CATLGQAYNEKLFF.

This clone has only one observation. V and J are TRBV2 and TRBJ1-2; 10 bases map to TRBD1. CDR1 and CDR2 from the germline V gene are SNHLY and FYNNEI. Trimming removed 6 bases from V and 8 bases from J; junction bases left unmatched: 9. The CDR3 is 14 amino acids. The CDR3 DNA sequence: TGTGCCAGCAGAGCAAGGGACAGGGGCCACGGCTACACCTTC. Protein: CASRARDRGHGYTF.

CDR3: CASSTSGTGIFYGYTF. In DNA form, the CDR3 reads TGTGCCAGCAGTACTTCCGGGACAGGGATATTCTATGGCTACACCTTC. This chain links TRBV28 with TRBJ1-2, with TRBD1 matching 9 bases. This CDR3 has 16 residues. Germline V lookup: CDR1 MDHEN, CDR2 SYDVKM. J was trimmed by 4 bases and V by 5 bases; bases with no gene match: 11.

This chain links TRBV6-5 with TRBJ1-2; D is perhaps TRBD1 (5 bases). This CDR3 spans 11 amino acids. V lost 9 bases and J lost 4, with 9 bases in between. Germline-derived CDR1 and CDR2 are MNHEY and SVGAGI. The CDR3 nucleotides read TGTGCCAGTGGGGGGGGCTATGGCTACACCTTC. Amino acids: CASGGGYGYTF.

V is TRBV7-2 and J is TRBJ1-2; TRBD1 matches at 8 bases. V lost 8 bases to trimming and J lost 4 bases; unmatched junction nucleotides: 3. Per germline, CDR1 SGHTA and CDR2 FQGNSA. This CDR3 region has 12 residues. The CDR3 loop is CASDQGAYGYTF. The DNA of the CDR3 is TGTGCCAGCGATCAGGGGGCCTATGGCTACACCTTC.

Worth noting for this clone: The sample carries other DNA sequences with the same CDR3. The chain uses TRBV30 and TRBJ1-6; perhaps TRBD1 as D (5 bases). The CDR3 consists of 15 residues. Trimming cost V 7 bases and J 13 bases, with 26 bases left between them. CDR1 is GTSNPN, CDR2 SVGIG, per germline (reference sequence). The CDR3 region has the DNA TGTGCCTCGGACCGGGGGGAGGGAAGACAGACGCCCCTCCACTTT. It is translated as CASDRGEGRQTPLHF.

This clone has just one count. The CDR3 protein is CASRSGQGLGGNSYEQYF. In DNA form, the CDR3 reads TGCGCCAGCAGATCTGGACAGGGCTTGGGGGGAAACTCCTACGAGCAGTACTTC. V usage is TRBV5-1 and J usage is TRBJ2-7; 8 bases line up with TRBD1. This CDR3 comprises 18 residues. V lost 5 bases to trimming and J lost 0 bases; unmatched junction nucleotides: 16. From germline, CDR1 is SGHRS and CDR2 YFSETQ.

The V call is TRBV27, the J call TRBJ2-7; D is unclear. V shed 3 bases and J shed 0 bases, with 12 bases lying between them. Per germline, CDR1 MNHEY and CDR2 SMNVEV (reference sequence). CDR3 length: 15 amino acids. The CDR3: CASSLVQVRSYEQYF. DNA for the CDR3: TGTGCCAGCAGTTTGGTTCAGGTGCGCTCCTACGAGCAGTACTTC.

V and J are TRBV9 and TRBJ1-1, with D possibly matching TRBD1 (5 bases). The V end was cut by 0 bases, the J end by 1 base, with 7 bases between. CDR1 SGDLS and CDR2 YYNGEE come from the germline V gene. The CDR3 has 14 residues. CDR3 in amino acids: CASSVEGSNTEAFF. The DNA of the CDR3 is TGTGCCAGCAGCGTAGAGGGGTCGAACACTGAAGCTTTCTTT. The entire variable domain, with the rest obtained from reference TRBV9 and TRBJ1-1, is as follows: DSGVTQTPKHLITATGQRVTLRCSPRSGDLSVYWYQQSLDQGLQFLIQYYNGEERAKGNILERFSAQQFPDLHSELNLSSLELGDSALYFCASSVEGSNTEAFFGQGTRLTVV.

This clone was seen a single time. The chain is built from TRBV7-9 and TRBJ2-3; 9 bases match TRBD2. The CDR3 consists of 16 residues. CDR1 and CDR2 (germline): SEHNR, FQNEAQ (reference sequence). V shed 7 bases and J 0 bases; nucleotides not matched to a gene: 8. The DNA for the CDR3 is TGTGCCAGCACCAGGCTAGCGGGGTCTAGCACAGATACGCAGTATTTT. Translating it yields CASTRLAGSSTDTQYF.

The rearrangement joins TRBV14 to TRBJ1-3; D gene ambiguous. V dropped 4 bases and J dropped 0 bases, with 7 bases sitting between them. This CDR3 comprises 14 residues. Germline CDR1 is SGHDN and CDR2 is FVKESK. The CDR3 sequence is CASSPYFSGNTIYF. The CDR3 DNA is TGTGCCAGCAGCCCCTACTTCTCTGGAAACACCATATATTTT.

V usage is TRBV9 and J usage is TRBJ2-1; no reliable D call. CDR3 length: 11 amino acids. Trimming took off 3 bases at V and 6 bases at J, with 4 bases between the two ends. Germline values: CDR1 SGDLS, CDR2 YYNGEE. The CDR3 DNA reads TGTGCCAGCAGCGGGGCCAATGAGCAGTTCTTC. Translating gives CASSGANEQFF.

The chain uses TRBV6-5 and TRBJ2-7; 10 bases line up with TRBD1. Per germline, CDR1 MNHEY and CDR2 SVGAGI. Unmatched junction bases numbered 4, after V lost 5 bases and J lost 0 bases. This CDR3 contains 15 residues. The CDR3 nucleotides are TGTGCCAGCAGTACTAGGACAGGGGGCTCCTACGAGCAGTACTTC. Amino acid sequence: CASSTRTGGSYEQYF.

This clone was observed a handful of times. The chain uses TRBV30 and TRBJ1-6; D uncertain. V dropped 0 bases and J dropped 13 bases, with 10 bases sitting between them. The CDR3 length is 12 residues. Germline assignment: CDR1 GTSNPN and CDR2 SVGIG (reference sequence). Here the CDR3 DNA reads TGTGCCTGGAGTGTGAGGGTAGGCCCCCTCCACTTT. Protein product: CAWSVRVGPLHF.

This clone was detected a few times. The CDR3 loop is CAWSRQLDTEAFF. CDR3 nucleotides: TGTGCCTGGTCCAGACAGTTGGACACTGAAGCTTTCTTT. The chain combines TRBV30 with TRBJ1-1; possible D gene TRBD1, 5 bases. Germline V gene lookup returns CDR1 GTSNPN and CDR2 SVGIG (reference sequence). There are 13 residues in the CDR3. The V and J ends lost 5 bases and 3 bases respectively, with 13 bases between them.

This chain connects TRBV30 to TRBJ1-3; possibly TRBD1 for D (6 bases). V was shortened by 4 bases and J by 2 bases, with 15 bases between the two germline ends. This CDR3 has 15 residues. CDR1 and CDR2 from the germline V gene are GTSNPN and SVGIG (reference sequence). The CDR3, as DNA: TGTGCCTGGAAGACAGGTCGAAATACTGGAAACACCATATATTTT. It encodes CAWKTGRNTGNTIYF.

The rearrangement joins TRBV19 to TRBJ1-2; TRBD1 agrees at 10 bases. The CDR3 covers 13 residues. V gave up 9 bases and J gave up 4 bases; unmatched junction bases: 5. CDR1 is LNHDA, CDR2 SQIVND, per germline (reference sequence). CDR3 region: CASRTGGGYGYTF. The DNA for the CDR3 is TGTGCCAGCCGGACAGGGGGAGGCTATGGCTACACCTTC. Variable domain in full (rest from reference TRBV19 and TRBJ1-2): DGGITQSPKYLFRKEGQNVTLSCEQNLNHDAMYWYRQDPGQGLRLIYYSQIVNDFQKGDIAEGYSVSREKKESFPLTVTSAQKNPTAFYLCASRTGGGYGYTFGSGTRLTVV.

This chain joins TRBV7-9 and TRBJ1-1, with unresolved D. The CDR3 is 11 amino acids. From germline, CDR1 is SEHNR and CDR2 FQNEAQ (reference sequence). Trimming removed 3 bases from V and 7 bases from J, with 6 bases in between. The chain's CDR3 is CASSLRGEAFF. The CDR3 bases are TGTGCCAGCAGCTTGCGGGGTGAAGCTTTCTTT.

This chain connects TRBV6-6 to TRBJ2-1, with a weak D call TRBD2 (6 bases). The CDR3 loop spans 12 amino acids. Between the trimmed V and J ends, which lost 6 bases and 9 bases, there was a span of 12 bases. Germline V gene data show CDR1 as MNHNY and CDR2 as SVGAGI (reference sequence). CDR3 amino acids: CASSPGGSEQFF. The CDR3 DNA sequence: TGTGCCAGCAGCCCTGGGGGGAGTGAGCAGTTCTTC.

The chain combines TRBV6-5 with TRBJ1-1, with a possible D match to TRBD1 (6 bases). V gave up 6 bases and J gave up 0 bases, with 11 bases separating them. The CDR3 runs to 14 residues. Per germline, CDR1 MNHEY and CDR2 SVGAGI. The CDR3, as DNA: TGTGCCAGCAGCCAGGACAGAATGAACACTGAAGCTTTCTTT. Translation: CASSQDRMNTEAFF.

This chain connects TRBV6-5 to TRBJ2-1, with D possibly matching TRBD2 (5 bases). Germline CDR1 is MNHEY and CDR2 is SVGAGI. CDR3 length: 13 amino acids. V gave up 7 bases and J gave up 1 base, with 8 bases separating them. CDR3 residues: CASNRLSYNEQFF. The DNA of the CDR3 is TGTGCCAGCAACCGACTATCCTACAATGAGCAGTTCTTC.

The CDR3, as DNA: TGTGCCAGCAGTGTAGTAGGGACAGGGCTCCATGGCTACACCTTC. Amino acid sequence: CASSVVGTGLHGYTF. The gene calls are TRBV25-1 and TRBJ1-2; 9 bases map to TRBD1. This CDR3 has 15 amino acids. The trim removed 4 bases at V and 6 bases at J, leaving 9 bases unmatched. CDR1 is MGHDK, CDR2 SYGVNS, per germline.